This T cell receptor (beta chain) was sequenced for a study of cytomegalovirus exposure and HLA in healthy donors. Primers: 60 Vbeta forward and 13 Jbeta reverse. TCRdb's table, derived via immunoSEQ multiplex PCR, lists solely in-frame clones and lacks some. This sample yields about 160,000 clones, of which approximately 80% are seen a single time; 8% to 10% belongs to the top ten. Germline assignment: CDR1 SGHRS and CDR2 YFSETQ. The V and J ends lost 0 bases and 3 bases respectively, with 9 bases between them. CDR3 length equals 15 residues. Broader study findings: A later examination showed that TCR association rates differed by HLA locus, with DRB1 most and HLA-C fewest. Sequencing artifact likely explains a cluster of highly shared sequence variants. It was confirmed in vitro that a few of the CMV-associated chains were specific for CMV antigens.

To note about this clone: Its antigen is not identified.

This receptor was identified in a male donor in good health and CMV-seropositive. The sequenced sample consisted of PBMCs. The rearrangement links TRBV5-1 to TRBJ1-4; D unresolved. This CDR3 is CASSLARVANEKLFF. CDR3 bases: TGCGCCAGCAGCTTGGCCCGGGTGGCTAATGAAAAACTGTTTTTT.